The TCR beta chain under discussion was sequenced for a study of T cells in Graves' hyperthyroidism and ophthalmopathy. V dropped 7 bases and J dropped 0 bases, with 13 bases sitting between them. This CDR3 region has 14 residues. The germline V gene encodes CDR1 MNHEY and CDR2 SVGEGT. This clonotype occurred many times. Amplified regions were TCR beta CDR3 sequences from RNA transcripts. HTBI primers were employed in a first-round RT-PCR of the TCR CDR3. One entry per CDR3 protein, called by TCRdb with MiXCR from the multiplex PCR reads. The table records around 450,000 distinct CDR3 sequences, roughly 13% of them present only once.

The specimen was blood. The receptor was derived from a woman aged 18-29 years with Graves' hyperthyroidism. The chain carries TRBV6-2 or TRBV6-3 and TRBJ2-7, with a tentative D call TRBD2 (6 bases). The CDR3 protein is CASIRDSGSYEQYF. The CDR3 coding sequence is TGTGCCAGCATCAGGGATAGCGGCTCCTACGAGCAGTACTTC.